This entry concerns a single T cell receptor beta chain. The sample belongs to a study of blood T cell repertoires in COVID-19. Under the authors' procedure: It was from reference gene primer amplification that nucleated cell counts were estimated. Assay: immunoSEQ multiplex PCR; the TCRdb copy retains only in-frame clones and omits some. The V and J calls and the clone size are those of that table, but D and trimming were determined from the DNA. Among about 250,000 clones listed, roughly four fifths were seen once. The CDR3 loop spans 15 amino acids. From germline, CDR1 is SGHRS and CDR2 YFSETQ. The V segment lost 0 bases and the J segment 6 bases; nucleotides outside the gene matches: 6.

The chain uses TRBV5-1 and TRBJ2-7; 10 bases fit TRBD2. Sequenced material: PBMCs or T cells enriched from blood (not recorded which). The TCR was taken from a man aged 50-60 years who had recovered from COVID-19. CDR3 sequence reads: CASSLAPSGSPEQYF. CDR3 nucleotide sequence: TGCGCCAGCAGCTTGGCGCCTAGCGGGAGCCCCGAGCAGTACTTC.